This entry lists 15 T cell receptor beta chains sequenced from one sample in a study of blood T cell repertoires in COVID-19. Clones were read by immunoSEQ multiplex PCR, and TCRdb kept only the in-frame ones, dropping some. The sample yields some 89,000 clones, over 70% seen once. The sequencing input was peripheral blood. The source of these receptors is a man aged 60 to 69 with acute or convalescent COVID-19.

The chain carries TRBV10-2 and TRBJ1-6, with a tentative D call TRBD1 (5 bases). The ends were cut back, 8 bases at V and 3 bases at J, with 17 bases in the middle. Germline assignment: CDR1 WSHSY and CDR2 SAAADI. The CDR3 has 16 amino acids. CDR3 amino acids: CASLNVGARYNSPLHF. CDR3 coding DNA: TGCGCCAGCCTTAATGTTGGGGCGCGCTATAATTCACCCCTCCACTTT.

This chain uses TRBV3-1 (or the pseudogene TRBV3-2) with TRBJ2-7, with D maybe TRBD2 (6 bases). From germline, CDR1 is LGHDT and CDR2 YNNKEL (reference sequence). The CDR3 totals 15 residues. V lost 5 bases and J 2 bases, leaving 16 bases between the germline ends. In DNA, the CDR3 is TGTGCCAGCAGCTACGGGTCGTGGGGGGCCTACGAGCAGTACTTC. It yields the protein CASSYGSWGAYEQYF.

The V gene is TRBV6-5, the J gene TRBJ2-7; no definite D call. Germline loops: CDR1 MNHEY, CDR2 SVGAGI. V shed 7 bases and J shed 3 bases, with 7 bases lying between them. This CDR3 region has 11 residues. CDR3 DNA sequence: TGTGCCAGCATGGGCAGCTACGAGCAGTACTTC. This codes for CASMGSYEQYF.

J is TRBJ2-5 and V is TRBV5-1; tentatively, D is TRBD2 (6 bases). Trimming removed 1 base from V and 5 bases from J, with 9 bases in between. Germline CDR1 SGHRS, CDR2 YFSETQ. The CDR3 loop spans 13 amino acids. CDR3 sequence: CASSLWGDETQYF. The CDR3 bases are TGCGCCAGCAGCTTGTGGGGGGATGAGACCCAGTACTTC.

The chain carries TRBV29-1 and TRBJ1-1, with TRBD1 matching 7 bases. Germline V gene sequence: CDR1 SQVTM, CDR2 ANQGSEA. This CDR3 contains 13 residues. The junction had 2 bases not matched to a gene; V was cut back by 3 bases and J by 1 base. The CDR3 DNA sequence: TGCAGCGTTGATTGGACAGGGAACACTGAAGCTTTCTTT. Protein sequence: CSVDWTGNTEAFF. The variable domain in full, with the rest retrieved from reference TRBV29-1 and TRBJ1-1, is SAVISQKPSRDICQRGTSLTIQCQVDSQVTMMFWYRQQPGQSLTLIATANQGSEATYESGFVIDKFPISRPNLTFSTLTVSNMSPEDSSIYLCSVDWTGNTEAFFGQGTRLTVV.

The chain uses TRBV18 and TRBJ2-7; D remains ambiguous. CDR1 is KGHSH, CDR2 LQKENI, per germline. Trimming stripped 3 bases from V and 4 bases from J, with 13 bases between. This CDR3 has 14 residues. The CDR3 protein is CASSPIGGEYEQYF. DNA of the CDR3: TGTGCCAGCTCACCTATAGGTGGAGAATACGAGCAGTACTTC. Variable domain in full (rest from reference TRBV18 and TRBJ2-7): NAGVMQNPRHLVRRRGQEARLRCSPMKGHSHVYWYRQLPEEGLKFMVYLQKENIIDESGMPKERFSAEFPKEGPSILRIQQVVRGDSAAYFCASSPIGGEYEQYFGPGTRLTVT.

V gene TRBV4-1 combines with J gene TRBJ1-6; D is possibly TRBD1 (6 bases). Germline values: CDR1 MGHRA, CDR2 YSYEKL. Trimming cost V 0 bases and J 9 bases, with 15 bases left between them. CDR3 length: 16 amino acids. Here the CDR3 reads CASSQEGGAVASPLHF. The CDR3 coding sequence is TGCGCCAGCAGCCAAGAGGGGGGGGCAGTAGCTTCACCCCTCCACTTT.

This clone has a handful of counts. This chain connects TRBV7-8 to TRBJ1-6, with a tentative D call TRBD1 (6 bases). The length of the CDR3 is 17 residues. Germline loops: CDR1 SGHVS, CDR2 FQNEAQ. Trimming took 3 bases from V and 4 from J, leaving 16 bases between them. CDR3 DNA sequence: TGTGCCAGCAGCTTCCGTCGTGGACAGATGTATAATTCACCCCTCCACTTT. Translating gives CASSFRRGQMYNSPLHF.

This clone appeared once. The chain couples TRBV12-3 or TRBV12-4 to TRBJ1-5; D gene unclear. V was pared by 1 base and J by 4 bases, with 5 bases between. The CDR3 has 13 residues. DNA for the CDR3: TGTGCCAGCAGTTTAGACAGTAATCAGCCCCAGCATTTT. Translated: CASSLDSNQPQHF.

V gene TRBV2 combines with J gene TRBJ2-1, with D perhaps matching TRBD2 (5 bases). Looked up from germline, CDR1 is SNHLY and CDR2 is FYNNEI. The V and J ends lost 7 bases and 1 base respectively, with 14 bases between them. The CDR3 has 15 amino acids. This CDR3 is CASTFEAESYNEQFF. The CDR3 nucleotides are TGTGCCAGCACTTTTGAAGCGGAGTCCTACAATGAGCAGTTCTTC.

This chain connects TRBV30 to TRBJ2-5; possibly TRBD2 for D (5 bases). The CDR3 sequence is 13 residues long. Looked up from germline, CDR1 is GTSNPN and CDR2 is SVGIG (reference sequence). Trimming took 3 bases from V and 2 from J, leaving 10 bases between them. This CDR3 reads CAWSGLIQETQYF. The CDR3 coding sequence is TGTGCCTGGAGCGGACTGATACAAGAGACCCAGTACTTC.

The chain is built from TRBV24-1 and TRBJ1-6; 9 bases align to TRBD1. Germline V gene lookup returns CDR1 KGHDR and CDR2 SFDVKD. V was clipped by 4 bases and J by 11 bases; unmatched bases: 8. There are 15 residues in the CDR3. CDR3 sequence reads: CATSERGQGKTPLHF. In DNA, the CDR3 is TGTGCCACCAGTGAGCGCGGACAGGGGAAGACACCCCTCCACTTT.

The CDR3 coding sequence is TGTGCCATCAGTGAGGGGACAGGGGCGTCCTACGAGCAGTACTTC. This gives the protein CAISEGTGASYEQYF. The genes are TRBV10-3 and TRBJ2-7, with 10 positions matching TRBD1. CDR3 size: 15 residues. V gave up 2 bases and J gave up 1 base; unmatched junction bases: 2. Germline values: CDR1 ENHRY, CDR2 SYGVKD.

The chain uses TRBV7-9 and TRBJ2-3; the D gene is possibly TRBD2 (6 bases). The CDR3 is made up of 15 amino acids. Germline CDR1 and CDR2: SEHNR and FQNEAQ (reference sequence). Trimming stripped 4 bases from V and 3 bases from J, with 14 bases between. The CDR3 spells CASSSGWGVTDTQYF. The DNA of the CDR3 is TGTGCCAGCAGCTCGGGCTGGGGGGTTACAGATACGCAGTATTTT.

This clone has only one observation. V usage is TRBV7-9 and J usage is TRBJ1-5; 8 nucleotides align to TRBD1. Unmatched junction bases numbered 5, after V lost 5 bases and J lost 5 bases. CDR3 length: 14 residues. CDR1 SEHNR and CDR2 FQNEAQ come from the germline V gene (reference sequence). As DNA, the CDR3 is TGTGCCAGCAGCGGTACAGGGGGGGATCAGCCCCAGCATTTT. Amino acids: CASSGTGGDQPQHF.